A selection of T cell receptor beta chains follows, all from one sample in a study of early T cells in non-severe SARS-CoV-2 infection. TCRdb redid the calling of the 5' RACE reads with MiXCR, one entry per CDR3 protein. The sample records 55,000 to 85,000 distinct CDR3 sequences, 10% to 15% being singletons. The material sequenced was whole blood. The receptors derive from an adult who was a healthcare worker with PCR-confirmed SARS-CoV-2 infection or an uninfected control (not recorded which). Each CDR3 is given with its conserved first and last residue. The D gene is left open where the match is weak. Clone size is stated in some rows and not others, as once, few, many or a class when expanded.

clone_size	j_call	d_call	v_call	cdr3_aa	cdr3_nt
many	TRBJ2-7	TRBD2	TRBV2	CASSVGGSTYEQYF	TGTGCCAGCAGTGTCGGCGGGAGTACCTACGAGCAGTACTTC
many	TRBJ2-2	.	TRBV19	CASSIAGTGELFF	TGTGCCAGTAGTATTGCAGGGACCGGGGAGCTGTTTTTT
few	TRBJ2-1	.	TRBV7-2	CASSLDQGIAYNEQFF	TGTGCCAGCAGCTTAGACCAGGGAATTGCCTACAATGAGCAGTTCTTC
.	TRBJ2-3	.	TRBV6-5	CASQIQISSTDTQYF	TGTGCCAGCCAGATCCAGATCAGTAGCACAGATACGCAGTATTTT
few	TRBJ2-7	.	TRBV7-8	CASSLAKRGATIREQYF	TGTGCCAGCAGCTTAGCTAAGAGGGGGGCCACTATTCGGGAGCAGTACTTC
.	TRBJ1-6	.	TRBV12-3/TRBV12-4	CASSPLRDGPGSPLHF	TGTGCCAGCAGTCCCCTGAGGGACGGTCCTGGGTCACCCCTCCACTTT
many	TRBJ1-1	TRBD1	TRBV7-9	CASSSTGGTTEAFF	TGTGCCAGCAGTTCTACAGGGGGGACCACTGAAGCTTTCTTT
.	TRBJ2-3	TRBD2	TRBV4-1	CASSRHTRTSGRSDTQYF	TGCGCCAGCAGCCGACACACCCGGACTAGCGGGAGGTCCGATACGCAGTATTTT
many	TRBJ2-4	TRBD2	TRBV7-8	CASSSFTPGGRGNIQYF	TGTGCCAGCAGCTCATTCACCCCCGGGGGGAGGGGAAACATTCAGTACTTC
many	TRBJ2-7	.	TRBV19	CASSQRRTTVLEQYF	TGTGCCAGTAGCCAAAGGAGGACTACCGTCTTAGAGCAGTACTTC
many	TRBJ1-5	.	TRBV27	CASSLGRNQPQHF	TGTGCCAGCAGTTTGGGAAGGAATCAGCCCCAGCATTTT
few	TRBJ2-1	TRBD2	TRBV18	CASSPVSSGGPVDEQFF	TGTGCCAGCTCACCTGTGTCTAGCGGGGGGCCAGTGGATGAGCAGTTCTTC
.	TRBJ2-3	.	TRBV9	CASSVGRGAYDTQYF	TGTGCCAGCAGCGTAGGAAGGGGGGCATACGATACGCAGTATTTT
many	TRBJ1-5	.	TRBV5-1	CASSLALGQPQHF	TGCGCCAGCAGCTTGGCGTTGGGTCAGCCCCAGCATTTT
.	TRBJ1-1	.	TRBV5-5	CASTQVTEAFF	TGTGCCAGCACCCAGGTCACTGAAGCTTTCTTT
few	TRBJ2-3	.	TRBV18	CASSSDSTDTQYF	TGTGCCAGCTCAAGCGACAGCACAGATACGCAGTATTTT
few	TRBJ2-1	.	TRBV29-1	CSVARLPGTYNEQFF	TGCAGCGTCGCGCGGCTACCGGGGACCTACAATGAGCAGTTCTTC
.	TRBJ1-5	.	TRBV19	CASSIDPRGEQPQHF	TGTGCCAGTAGTATAGATCCCAGGGGTGAACAGCCCCAGCATTTT
few	TRBJ2-7	TRBD1	TRBV10-3	CAISPGQVGFYEQYF	TGTGCCATCAGTCCGGGACAGGTCGGCTTCTACGAGCAGTACTTC
many	TRBJ1-4	.	TRBV2	CASNRGFNEKLFF	TGTGCCAGCAACCGCGGGTTTAATGAAAAACTGTTTTTT
few	TRBJ2-2	TRBD1	TRBV29-1	CSAKTGRGELFF	TGCAGCGCTAAGACAGGGCGCGGGGAGCTGTTTTTT
.	TRBJ1-3	TRBD1	TRBV5-4	CASSLGGQEPNTIYF	TGTGCCAGCAGCTTGGGGGGACAGGAACCAAACACCATATATTTT
few	TRBJ2-7	.	TRBV19	CASSISHPPYEQYF	TGTGCCAGTAGTATCTCCCACCCACCCTACGAGCAGTACTTC
many	TRBJ2-1	.	TRBV20-1	CSARDVRYYNEQFF	TGCAGTGCTAGAGATGTGCGATATTACAATGAGCAGTTCTTC
many	TRBJ1-1	TRBD1	TRBV5-6	CASSHTGGTEAFF	TGTGCCAGCAGCCACACAGGGGGCACTGAAGCTTTCTTT
.	TRBJ2-7	TRBD1	TRBV7-9	CASSLGQGVTYEQYF	TGTGCCAGCAGCTTAGGTCAGGGGGTAACCTACGAGCAGTACTTC
many	TRBJ2-3	TRBD2	TRBV7-2	CASSRTSGSTDTQYF	TGTGCCAGCAGCCGGACTAGCGGAAGCACAGATACGCAGTATTTT
few	TRBJ2-1	.	TRBV20-1	CSARVLALNEQFF	TGCAGTGCTAGGGTTCTAGCGCTTAATGAGCAGTTCTTC
.	TRBJ1-6	.	TRBV6-6	CASTLGRPSSYNSPLHF	TGTGCCAGCACCCTAGGACGCCCCAGCTCCTATAATTCACCCCTCCACTTT
few	TRBJ2-1	.	TRBV7-9	CASRQQVVSYNEQFF	TGTGCCAGCAGACAACAGGTAGTCTCCTACAATGAGCAGTTCTTC
many	TRBJ1-6	.	TRBV19	CASRPSAGQRISYNSPLHF	TGTGCCAGTAGGCCCTCCGCGGGACAAAGAATCTCCTATAATTCACCCCTCCACTTT
many	TRBJ2-2	.	TRBV18	CASSPPAGTGELFF	TGTGCCAGCTCACCACCGGCGGGCACCGGGGAGCTGTTTTTT
few	TRBJ2-1	TRBD2	TRBV12-3/TRBV12-4	CASSSGLAGDINEQFF	TGTGCCAGCAGTTCAGGACTAGCGGGGGATATCAATGAGCAGTTCTTC